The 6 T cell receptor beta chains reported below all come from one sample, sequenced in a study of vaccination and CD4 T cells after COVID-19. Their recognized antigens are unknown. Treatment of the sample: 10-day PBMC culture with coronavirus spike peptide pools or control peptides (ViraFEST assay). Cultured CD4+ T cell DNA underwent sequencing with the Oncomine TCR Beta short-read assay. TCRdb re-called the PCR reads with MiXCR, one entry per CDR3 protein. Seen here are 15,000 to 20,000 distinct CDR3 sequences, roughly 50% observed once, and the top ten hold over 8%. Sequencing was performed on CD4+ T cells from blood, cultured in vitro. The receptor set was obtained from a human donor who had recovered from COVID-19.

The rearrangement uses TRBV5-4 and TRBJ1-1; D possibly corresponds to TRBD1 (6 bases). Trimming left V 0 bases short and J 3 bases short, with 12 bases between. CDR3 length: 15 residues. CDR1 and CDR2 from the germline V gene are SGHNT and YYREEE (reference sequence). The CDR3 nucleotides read TGTGCCAGCAGCTTGGCCACAGGGCACGACACTGAAGCTTTCTTT. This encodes CASSLATGHDTEAFF.

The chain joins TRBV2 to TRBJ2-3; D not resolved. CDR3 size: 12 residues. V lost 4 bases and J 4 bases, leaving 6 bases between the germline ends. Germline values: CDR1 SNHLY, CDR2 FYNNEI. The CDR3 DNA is TGTGCCAGCAGTGTACTCGCAGATACGCAGTATTTT. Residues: CASSVLADTQYF.

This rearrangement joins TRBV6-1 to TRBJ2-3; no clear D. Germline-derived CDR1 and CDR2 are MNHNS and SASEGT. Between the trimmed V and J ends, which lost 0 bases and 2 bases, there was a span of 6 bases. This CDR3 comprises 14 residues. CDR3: CASSEATVTDTQYF. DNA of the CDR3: TGTGCCAGCAGTGAAGCTACAGTCACAGATACGCAGTATTTT.

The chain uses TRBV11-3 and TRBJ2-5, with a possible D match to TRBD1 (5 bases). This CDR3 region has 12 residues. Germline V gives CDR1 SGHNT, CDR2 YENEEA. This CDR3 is CATQGNQETQYF. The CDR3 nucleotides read TGTGCTACCCAGGGCAACCAAGAGACCCAGTACTTC.

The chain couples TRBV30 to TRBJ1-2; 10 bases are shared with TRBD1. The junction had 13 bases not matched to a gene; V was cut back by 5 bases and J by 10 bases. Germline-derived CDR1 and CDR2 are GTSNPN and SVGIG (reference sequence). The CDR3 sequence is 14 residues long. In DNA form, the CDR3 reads TGTGCCTGGGGGGGGACAGGGGCCTCAGGTGACTACACCTTC. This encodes CAWGGTGASGDYTF. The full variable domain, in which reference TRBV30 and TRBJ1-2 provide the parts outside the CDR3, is SQTIHQWPATLVQPVGSPLSLECTVEGTSNPNLYWYRQAAGRGLQLLFYSVGIGQISSEVPQNLSASRPQDRQFILSSKKLLLSDSGFYLCAWGGTGASGDYTFGSGTRLTVV.

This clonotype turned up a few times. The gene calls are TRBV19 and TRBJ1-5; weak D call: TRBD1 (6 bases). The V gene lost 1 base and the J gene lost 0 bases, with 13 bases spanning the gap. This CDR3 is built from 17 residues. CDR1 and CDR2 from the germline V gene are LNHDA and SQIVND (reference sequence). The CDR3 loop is CASSIGRTAYSNQPQHF. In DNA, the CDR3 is TGTGCCAGTAGTATAGGGCGGACAGCTTATAGCAATCAGCCCCAGCATTTT.